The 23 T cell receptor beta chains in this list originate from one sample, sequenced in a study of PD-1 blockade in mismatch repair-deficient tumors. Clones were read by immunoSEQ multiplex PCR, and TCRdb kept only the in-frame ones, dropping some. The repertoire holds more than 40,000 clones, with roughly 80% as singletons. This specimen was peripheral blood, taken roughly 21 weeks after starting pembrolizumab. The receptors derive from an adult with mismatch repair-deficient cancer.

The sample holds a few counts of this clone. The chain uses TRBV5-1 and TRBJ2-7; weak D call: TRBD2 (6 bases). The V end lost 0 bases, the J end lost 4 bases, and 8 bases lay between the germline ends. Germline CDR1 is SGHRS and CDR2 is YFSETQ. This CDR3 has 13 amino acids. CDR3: CASSLAGRYEQYF. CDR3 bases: TGCGCCAGCAGCTTGGCCGGGAGATACGAGCAGTACTTC.

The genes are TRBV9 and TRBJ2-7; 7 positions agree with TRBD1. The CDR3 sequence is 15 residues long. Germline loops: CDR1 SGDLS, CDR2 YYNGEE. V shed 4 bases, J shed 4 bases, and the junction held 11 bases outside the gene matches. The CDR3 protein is CASSPDQGVEYEQYF. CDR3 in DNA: TGTGCCAGCAGCCCGGACCAGGGGGTCGAGTACGAGCAGTACTTC. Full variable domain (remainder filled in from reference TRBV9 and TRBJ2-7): DSGVTQTPKHLITATGQRVTLRCSPRSGDLSVYWYQQSLDQGLQFLIQYYNGEERAKGNILERFSAQQFPDLHSELNLSSLELGDSALYFCASSPDQGVEYEQYFGPGTRLTVT.

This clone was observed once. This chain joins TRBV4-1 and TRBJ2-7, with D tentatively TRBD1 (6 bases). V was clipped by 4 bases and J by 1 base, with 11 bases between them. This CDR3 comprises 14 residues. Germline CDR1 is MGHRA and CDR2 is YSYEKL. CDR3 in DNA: TGCGCCAGCAGCCTGGGGGCCCGATCCTACGAGCAGTACTTC. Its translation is CASSLGARSYEQYF.

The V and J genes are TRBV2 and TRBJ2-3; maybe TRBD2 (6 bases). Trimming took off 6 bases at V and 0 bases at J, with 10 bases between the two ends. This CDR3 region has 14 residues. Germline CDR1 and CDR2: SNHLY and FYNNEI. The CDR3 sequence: CASSLAISTDTQYF. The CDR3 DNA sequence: TGTGCCAGCAGCCTAGCGATTAGCACAGATACGCAGTATTTT.

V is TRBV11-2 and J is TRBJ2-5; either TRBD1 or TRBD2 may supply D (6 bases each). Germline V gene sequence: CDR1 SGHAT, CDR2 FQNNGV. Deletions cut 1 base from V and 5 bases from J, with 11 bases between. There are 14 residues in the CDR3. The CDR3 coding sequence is TGTGCCAGCAGCTTAGTCACCGGGGGCGAGACCCAGTACTTC. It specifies CASSLVTGGETQYF.

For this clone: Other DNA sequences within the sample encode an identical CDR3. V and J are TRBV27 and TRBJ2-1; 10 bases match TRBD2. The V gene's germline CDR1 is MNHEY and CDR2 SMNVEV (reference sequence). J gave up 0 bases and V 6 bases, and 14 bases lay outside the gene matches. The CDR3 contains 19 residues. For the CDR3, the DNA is TGTGCCAGCAGCTCACAACGGACTAGCGGAGGGAGCTCCTACAATGAGCAGTTCTTC. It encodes CASSSQRTSGGSSYNEQFF.

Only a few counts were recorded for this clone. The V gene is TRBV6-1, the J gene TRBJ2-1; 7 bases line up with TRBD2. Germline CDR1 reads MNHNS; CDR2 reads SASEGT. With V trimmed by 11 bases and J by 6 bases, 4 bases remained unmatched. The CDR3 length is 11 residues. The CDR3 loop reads CACGLGNEQFF. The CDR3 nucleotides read TGTGCCTGCGGACTAGGCAATGAGCAGTTCTTC.

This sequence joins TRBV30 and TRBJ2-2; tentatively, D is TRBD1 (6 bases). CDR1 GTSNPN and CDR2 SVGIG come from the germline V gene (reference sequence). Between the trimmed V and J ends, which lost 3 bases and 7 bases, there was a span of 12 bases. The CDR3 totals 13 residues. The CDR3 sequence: CAWRPTGIGELFF. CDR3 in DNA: TGTGCCTGGAGACCCACAGGGATCGGGGAGCTGTTTTTT.

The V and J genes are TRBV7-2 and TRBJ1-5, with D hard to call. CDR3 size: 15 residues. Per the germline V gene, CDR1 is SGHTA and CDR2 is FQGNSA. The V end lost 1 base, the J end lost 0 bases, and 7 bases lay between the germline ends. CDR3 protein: CASSLGRTSNQPQHF. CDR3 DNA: TGTGCCAGCAGCTTAGGGCGGACTAGCAATCAGCCCCAGCATTTT.

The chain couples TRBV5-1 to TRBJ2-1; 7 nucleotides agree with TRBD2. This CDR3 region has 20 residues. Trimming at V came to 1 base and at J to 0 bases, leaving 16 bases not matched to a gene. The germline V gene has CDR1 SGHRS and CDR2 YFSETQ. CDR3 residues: CASSLSGTNLVYSSYNEQFF. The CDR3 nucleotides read TGCGCCAGCAGCTTGTCGGGGACTAACCTAGTATATAGCTCCTACAATGAGCAGTTCTTC.

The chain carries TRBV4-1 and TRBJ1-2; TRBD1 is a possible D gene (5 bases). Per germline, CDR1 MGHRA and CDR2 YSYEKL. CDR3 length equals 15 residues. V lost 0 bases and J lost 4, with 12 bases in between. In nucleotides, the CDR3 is TGCGCCAGCAGCCAAGAGCTGACAGCGATCTATGGCTACACCTTC. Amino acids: CASSQELTAIYGYTF.

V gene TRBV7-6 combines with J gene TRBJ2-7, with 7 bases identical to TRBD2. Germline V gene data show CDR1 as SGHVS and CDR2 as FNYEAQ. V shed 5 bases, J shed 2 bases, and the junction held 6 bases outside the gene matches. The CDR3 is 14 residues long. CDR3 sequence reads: CASSQSGATYEQYF. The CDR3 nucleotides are TGTGCCAGCAGCCAAAGCGGGGCAACCTACGAGCAGTACTTC.

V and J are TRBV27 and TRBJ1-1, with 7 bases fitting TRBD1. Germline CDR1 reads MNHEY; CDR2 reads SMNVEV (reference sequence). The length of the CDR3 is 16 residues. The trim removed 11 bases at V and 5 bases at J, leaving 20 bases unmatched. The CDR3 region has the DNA TGTGCCGCGTACGCCACTGGAGGGGGCATGGGAACTGAAGCTTTCTTT. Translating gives CAAYATGGGMGTEAFF.

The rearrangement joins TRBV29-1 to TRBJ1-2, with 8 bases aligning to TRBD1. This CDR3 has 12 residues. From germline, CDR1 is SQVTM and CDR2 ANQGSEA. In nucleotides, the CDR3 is TGCAGTTTCAGGGGGCAAGACTATGGCTACACCTTC. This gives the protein CSFRGQDYGYTF.

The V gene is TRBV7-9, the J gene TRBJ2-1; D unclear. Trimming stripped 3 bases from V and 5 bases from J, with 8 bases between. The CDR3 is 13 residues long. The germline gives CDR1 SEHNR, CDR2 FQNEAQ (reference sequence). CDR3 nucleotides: TGTGCCAGCAGCTTCAACAGAGACAATGAGCAGTTCTTC. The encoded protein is CASSFNRDNEQFF.

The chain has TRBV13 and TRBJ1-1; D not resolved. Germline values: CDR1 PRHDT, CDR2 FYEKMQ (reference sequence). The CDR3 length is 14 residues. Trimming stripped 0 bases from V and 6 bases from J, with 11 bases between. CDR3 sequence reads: CASSLGGDVSEAFF. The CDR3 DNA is TGTGCCAGCAGCTTAGGGGGAGATGTGTCTGAAGCTTTCTTT.

The CDR3 DNA sequence: TGCAGCGTTGTATTAGGGACAGTTTACAATGAGCAGTTCTTC. Translated: CSVVLGTVYNEQFF. The chain couples TRBV29-1 to TRBJ2-1, with 7 bases lining up with TRBD1. V lost 4 bases, J lost 4 bases, and 7 bases stayed unmatched. This CDR3 spans 14 amino acids. Germline CDR1 SQVTM, CDR2 ANQGSEA.

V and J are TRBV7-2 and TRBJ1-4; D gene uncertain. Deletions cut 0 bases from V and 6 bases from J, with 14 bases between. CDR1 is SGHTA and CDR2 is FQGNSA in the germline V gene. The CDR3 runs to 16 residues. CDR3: CASSLAVQWRDEKLFF. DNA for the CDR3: TGTGCCAGCAGCTTAGCGGTACAGTGGAGAGATGAAAAACTGTTTTTT.

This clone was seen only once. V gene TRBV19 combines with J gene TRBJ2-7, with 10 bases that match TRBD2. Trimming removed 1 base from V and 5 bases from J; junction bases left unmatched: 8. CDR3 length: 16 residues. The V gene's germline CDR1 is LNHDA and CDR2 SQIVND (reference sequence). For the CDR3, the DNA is TGTGCCAGTAGTATAGCCCGGGCTAGCGGGAGCGACGAGCAGTACTTC. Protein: CASSIARASGSDEQYF.

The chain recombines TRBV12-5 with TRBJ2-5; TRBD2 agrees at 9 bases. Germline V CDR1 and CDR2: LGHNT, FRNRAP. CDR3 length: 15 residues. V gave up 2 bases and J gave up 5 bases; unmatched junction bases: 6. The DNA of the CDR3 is TGTGCTAGTGGTTTGCGCGGGAGGGCCGGGGAGACCCAGTACTTC. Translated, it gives CASGLRGRAGETQYF.

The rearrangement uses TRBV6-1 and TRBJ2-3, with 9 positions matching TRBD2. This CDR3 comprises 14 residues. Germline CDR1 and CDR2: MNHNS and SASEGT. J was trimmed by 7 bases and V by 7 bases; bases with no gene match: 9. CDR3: CASMLSGSVNTQYF. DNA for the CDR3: TGTGCCAGCATGCTTAGCGGGAGTGTAAATACGCAGTATTTT.

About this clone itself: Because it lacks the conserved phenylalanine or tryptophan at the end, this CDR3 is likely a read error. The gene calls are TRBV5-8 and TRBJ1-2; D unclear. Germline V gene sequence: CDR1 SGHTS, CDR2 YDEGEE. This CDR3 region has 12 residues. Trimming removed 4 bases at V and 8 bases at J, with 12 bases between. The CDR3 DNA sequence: TGTGCCAGCAGCGAAAACAACCGGGGCTACACCCTC. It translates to CASSENNRGYTL.

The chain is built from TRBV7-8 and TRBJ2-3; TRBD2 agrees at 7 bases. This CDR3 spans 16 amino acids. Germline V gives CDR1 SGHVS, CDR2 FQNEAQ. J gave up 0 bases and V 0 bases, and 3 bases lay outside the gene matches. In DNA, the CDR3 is TGTGCCAGCAGCTTAGCGACTAGCTTTAGCACAGATACGCAGTATTTT. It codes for CASSLATSFSTDTQYF. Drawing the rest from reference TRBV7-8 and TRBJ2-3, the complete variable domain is GAGVSQSPRYKVAKRGQDVALRCDPISGHVSLFWYQQALGQGPEFLTYFQNEAQLDKSGLPSDRFFAERPEGSVSTLKIQRTQQEDSAVYLCASSLATSFSTDTQYFGPGTRLTVL.